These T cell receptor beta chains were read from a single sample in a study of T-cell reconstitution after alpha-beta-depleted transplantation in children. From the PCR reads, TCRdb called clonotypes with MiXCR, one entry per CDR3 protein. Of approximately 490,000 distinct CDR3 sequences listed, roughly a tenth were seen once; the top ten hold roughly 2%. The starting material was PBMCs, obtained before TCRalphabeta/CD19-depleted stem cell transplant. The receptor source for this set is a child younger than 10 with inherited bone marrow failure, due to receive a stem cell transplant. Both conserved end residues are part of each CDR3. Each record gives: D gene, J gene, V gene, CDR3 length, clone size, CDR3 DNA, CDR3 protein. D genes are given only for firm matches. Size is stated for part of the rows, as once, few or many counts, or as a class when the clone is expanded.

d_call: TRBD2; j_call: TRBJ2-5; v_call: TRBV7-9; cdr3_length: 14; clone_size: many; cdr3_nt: TGTGCCAGCAGCATTCTTAGCGGGAGAGAGACCCAGTACTTC; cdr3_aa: CASSILSGRETQYF
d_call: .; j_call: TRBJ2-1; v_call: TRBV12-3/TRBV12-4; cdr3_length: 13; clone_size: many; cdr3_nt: TGTGCCAGCAGTTTGTGGCCCTACAATGAGCAGTTCTTC; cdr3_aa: CASSLWPYNEQFF
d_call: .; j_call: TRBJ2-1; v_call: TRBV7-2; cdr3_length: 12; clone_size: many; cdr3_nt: TGTGCCAGCAGCGCCGGACTGTGGGAGCAGTTCTTC; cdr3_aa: CASSAGLWEQFF
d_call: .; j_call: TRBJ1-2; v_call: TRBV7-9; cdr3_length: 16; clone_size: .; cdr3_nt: TGTGCCAGCAGCCCGGTGGGGGCCTGGGTGCTCTATGGCTACACCTTC; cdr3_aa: CASSPVGAWVLYGYTF
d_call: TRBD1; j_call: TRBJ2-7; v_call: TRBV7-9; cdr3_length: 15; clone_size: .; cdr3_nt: TGTGCCAGCAGTCCCCCGGGACAGGGGGGACACGAGCAGTACTTC; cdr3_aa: CASSPPGQGGHEQYF
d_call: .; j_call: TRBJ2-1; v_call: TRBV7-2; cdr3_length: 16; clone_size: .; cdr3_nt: TGTGCCAGCAGCTTAGGTCTCGGGCGCGATTTGCGTGAGCAGTTCTTC; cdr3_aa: CASSLGLGRDLREQFF
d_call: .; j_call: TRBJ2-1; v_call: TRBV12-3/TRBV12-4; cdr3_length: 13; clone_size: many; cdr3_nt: TGTGCCAGCAGTTTGTGGGCCAGGGATGAGCAGTTCTTC; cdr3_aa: CASSLWARDEQFF
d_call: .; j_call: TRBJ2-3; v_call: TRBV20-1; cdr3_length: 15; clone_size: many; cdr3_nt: TGCAGTGCTAGTCGGCTAGCAGGGAGCACAGATACGCAGTATTTT; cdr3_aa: CSASRLAGSTDTQYF
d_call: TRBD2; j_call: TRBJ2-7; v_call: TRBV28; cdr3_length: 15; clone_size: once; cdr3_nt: TGTGCCAGCAAGGACACCTCGGGAGGCCCCGACGAGCAGTACTTC; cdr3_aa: CASKDTSGGPDEQYF
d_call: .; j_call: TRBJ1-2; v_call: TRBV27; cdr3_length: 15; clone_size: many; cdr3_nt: TGTGCCAGCAGTCCCCTCGGTTTACCGAACTATGGCTACACCTTC; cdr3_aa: CASSPLGLPNYGYTF
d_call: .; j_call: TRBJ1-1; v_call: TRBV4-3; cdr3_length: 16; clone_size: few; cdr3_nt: TGCGCCAGCAGCCAAGATCAGGCGGGGTTTGGCACTGAAGCTTTCTTT; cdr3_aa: CASSQDQAGFGTEAFF
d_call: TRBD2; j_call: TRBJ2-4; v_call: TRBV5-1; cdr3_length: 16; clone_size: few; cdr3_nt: TGCGCCAGCAGCTTCGGGACTACCATAGCCAAAAACATTCAGTACTTC; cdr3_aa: CASSFGTTIAKNIQYF
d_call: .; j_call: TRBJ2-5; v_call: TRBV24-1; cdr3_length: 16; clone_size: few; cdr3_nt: TGTGCCACCAGTGATAATAGGGCAGTAGGGTACGAGACCCAGTACTTC; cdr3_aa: CATSDNRAVGYETQYF
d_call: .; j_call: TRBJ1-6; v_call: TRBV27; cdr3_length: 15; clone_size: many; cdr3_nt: TGTGCCAGCAGTTTATCGGGGGAAGAGAGTTCACCCCTCCACTTT; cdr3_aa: CASSLSGEESSPLHF
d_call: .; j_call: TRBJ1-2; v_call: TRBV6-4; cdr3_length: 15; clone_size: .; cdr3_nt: TGTGCCAGCAGTGACAGGCCGGGAGGGAGACCCGGCTACACCTTC; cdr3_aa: CASSDRPGGRPGYTF
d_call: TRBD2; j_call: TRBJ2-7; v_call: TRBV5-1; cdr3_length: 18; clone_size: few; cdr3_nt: TGCGCCAGCAGCTTGTTTTCGGGGACTAGCGGGCCCTCCTACGAGCAGTACTTC; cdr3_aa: CASSLFSGTSGPSYEQYF
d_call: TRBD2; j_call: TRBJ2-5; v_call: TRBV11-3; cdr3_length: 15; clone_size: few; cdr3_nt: TGTGCCAGCAGCCCAGGACTAGCGCGCCAAGAGACCCAGTACTTC; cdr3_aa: CASSPGLARQETQYF
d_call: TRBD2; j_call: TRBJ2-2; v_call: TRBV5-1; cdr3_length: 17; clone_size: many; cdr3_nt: TGCGCCAGCAGCTTGAAAGCGGGAGGGCCCATCACCGGGGAGCTGTTTTTT; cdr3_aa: CASSLKAGGPITGELFF
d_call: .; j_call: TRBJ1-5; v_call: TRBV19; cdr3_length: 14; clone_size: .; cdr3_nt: TGTGCCAGTAGTATCCCGACAGGTAATCAGCCCCAGCATTTT; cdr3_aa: CASSIPTGNQPQHF
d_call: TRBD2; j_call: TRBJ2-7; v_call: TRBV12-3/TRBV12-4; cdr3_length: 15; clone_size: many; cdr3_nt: TGTGCCAGCAGTGCGGGAGGGATCGAGACCCTCGAGCAGTACTTC; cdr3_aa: CASSAGGIETLEQYF
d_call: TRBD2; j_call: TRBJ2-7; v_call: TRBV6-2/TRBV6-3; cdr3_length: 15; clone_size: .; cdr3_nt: TGTGCCAGCAGCCCTAGCGGGAGCTACCCAGACGAGCAGTACTTC; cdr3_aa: CASSPSGSYPDEQYF
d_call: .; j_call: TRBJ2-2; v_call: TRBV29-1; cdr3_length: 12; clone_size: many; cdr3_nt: TGCAGCGTTGTTCCGAACACCGGGGAGCTGTTTTTT; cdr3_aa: CSVVPNTGELFF
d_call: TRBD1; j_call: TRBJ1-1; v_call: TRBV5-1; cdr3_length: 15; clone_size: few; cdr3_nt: TGCGCCAGCAGCGCGGGGACAGGGGATCGACTAGCAGCTTTCTTT; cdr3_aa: CASSAGTGDRLAAFF
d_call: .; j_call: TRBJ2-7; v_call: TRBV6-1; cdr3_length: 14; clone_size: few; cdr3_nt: TGTGCCAGCAGTGACCCCGGGCCTTACTACGAGCAGTACTTC; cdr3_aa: CASSDPGPYYEQYF
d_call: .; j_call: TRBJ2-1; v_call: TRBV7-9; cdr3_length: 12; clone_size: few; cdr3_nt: TGTGCCAGCAGCTTATTCCTCCATGAGCAGTTCTTC; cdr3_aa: CASSLFLHEQFF
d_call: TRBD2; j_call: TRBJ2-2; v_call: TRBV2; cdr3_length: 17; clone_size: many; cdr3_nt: TGTGCCAGCAGTCTACACCTCTCTAGCGGGAGAGGCGGGGAGCTGTTTTTT; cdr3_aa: CASSLHLSSGRGGELFF
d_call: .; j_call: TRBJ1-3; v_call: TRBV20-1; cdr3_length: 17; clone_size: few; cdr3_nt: TGCAGTGCTAGAGACCGACAGGAACACTTCTCTGGAAACACCATATATTTT; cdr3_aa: CSARDRQEHFSGNTIYF
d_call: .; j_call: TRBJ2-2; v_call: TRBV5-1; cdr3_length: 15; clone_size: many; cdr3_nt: TGCGCCAGCAGCCCCACTGAAATTGTTCCCGGGGAGCTGTTTTTT; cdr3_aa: CASSPTEIVPGELFF
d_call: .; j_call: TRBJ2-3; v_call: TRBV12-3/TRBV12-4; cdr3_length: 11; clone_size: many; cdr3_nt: TGTGCCAGCAGTTTAAGCCATACGCAGTATTTT; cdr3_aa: CASSLSHTQYF
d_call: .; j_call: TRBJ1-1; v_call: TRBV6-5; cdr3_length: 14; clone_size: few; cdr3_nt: TGTGCCAGCAGTTACGCAACAAGGGACACTGAAGCTTTCTTT; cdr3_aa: CASSYATRDTEAFF
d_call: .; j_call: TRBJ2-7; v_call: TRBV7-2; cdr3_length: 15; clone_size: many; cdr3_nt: TGTGCCAGCAGCTTAGGGGACGGAGAAATATACGAGCAGTACTTC; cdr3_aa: CASSLGDGEIYEQYF
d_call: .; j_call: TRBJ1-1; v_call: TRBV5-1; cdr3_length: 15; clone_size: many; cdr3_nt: TGCGCCAGCAGCTTGATCGACGGGAGGAACACTGAAGCTTTCTTT; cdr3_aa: CASSLIDGRNTEAFF
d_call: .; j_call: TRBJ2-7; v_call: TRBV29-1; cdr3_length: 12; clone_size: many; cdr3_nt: TGCAGCGTTGCAGGGAACTCCTACGAGCAGTACTTC; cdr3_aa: CSVAGNSYEQYF
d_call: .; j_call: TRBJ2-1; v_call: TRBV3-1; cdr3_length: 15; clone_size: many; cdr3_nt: TGTGCCAGCAGCCAAGGCTCTGGGTTCTCCAATGAGCAGTTCTTC; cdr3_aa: CASSQGSGFSNEQFF
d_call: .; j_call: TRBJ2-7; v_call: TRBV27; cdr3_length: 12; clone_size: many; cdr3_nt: TGTGCCAGCAAGGACAGCTCCTACGAGCAGTACTTC; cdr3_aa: CASKDSSYEQYF
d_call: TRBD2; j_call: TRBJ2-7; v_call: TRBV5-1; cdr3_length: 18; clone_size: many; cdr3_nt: TGCGCCAGCAGCTTGGGACTAGCGGATATGGCCTCCCCCTACGAGCAGTACTTC; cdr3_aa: CASSLGLADMASPYEQYF
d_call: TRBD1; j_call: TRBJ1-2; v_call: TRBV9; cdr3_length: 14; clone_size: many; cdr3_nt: TGTGCCAGCAGCCCCAGTGAGGGGGCCTATGGCTACACCTTC; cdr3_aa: CASSPSEGAYGYTF
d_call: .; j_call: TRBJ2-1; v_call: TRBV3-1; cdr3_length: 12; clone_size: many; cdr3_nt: TGTGCCAGCAGCCAAGCAGCGACCGAGCAGTTCTTC; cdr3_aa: CASSQAATEQFF
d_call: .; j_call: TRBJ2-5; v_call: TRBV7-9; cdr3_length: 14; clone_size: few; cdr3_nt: TGTGCCAGCAGCTTAAGAGCGCTCAGAGAGACCCAGTACTTC; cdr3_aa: CASSLRALRETQYF
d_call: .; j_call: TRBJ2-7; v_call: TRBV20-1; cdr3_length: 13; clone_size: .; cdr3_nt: TGCAGTGCTAGTAACTCTTACTCCTACGAGCAGTACTTC; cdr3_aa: CSASNSYSYEQYF
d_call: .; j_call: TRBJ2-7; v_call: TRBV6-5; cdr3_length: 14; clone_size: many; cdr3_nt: TGTGCCAGCAGTTGGTCGGGGGCTGGGTACGAGCAGTACTTC; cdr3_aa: CASSWSGAGYEQYF
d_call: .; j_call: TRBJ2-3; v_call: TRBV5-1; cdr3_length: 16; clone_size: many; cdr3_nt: TGCGCCAGCAGCTTTCAGGGGCCCCGTGGTACAGATACGCAGTATTTT; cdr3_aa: CASSFQGPRGTDTQYF
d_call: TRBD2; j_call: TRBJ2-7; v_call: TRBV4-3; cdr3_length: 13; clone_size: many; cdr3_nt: TGCGCCAGCAGCCAAGATAGCGGGGGCGAGCAGTACTTC; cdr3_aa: CASSQDSGGEQYF
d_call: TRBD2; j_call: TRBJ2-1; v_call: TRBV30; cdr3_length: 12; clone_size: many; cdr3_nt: TGTGCCTGGAGTGCGGGACTAGCGGGGAGGTTCTTC; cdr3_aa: CAWSAGLAGRFF
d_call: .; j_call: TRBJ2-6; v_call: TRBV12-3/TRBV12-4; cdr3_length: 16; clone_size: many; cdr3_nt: TGTGCCAGCAGTCTAAGGGTCCTGGCTGGGGCCAACGTCCTGACTTTC; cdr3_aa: CASSLRVLAGANVLTF
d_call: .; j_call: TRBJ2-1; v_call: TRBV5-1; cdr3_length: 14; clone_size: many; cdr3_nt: TGCGCCAGCAGCCGGGACACAGGCTACAATGAGCAGTTCTTC; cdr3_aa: CASSRDTGYNEQFF
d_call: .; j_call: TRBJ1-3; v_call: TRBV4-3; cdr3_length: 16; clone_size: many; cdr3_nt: TGCGCCAGCAGCCAAGATCTATGGCTACGTGGAAACACCATATATTTT; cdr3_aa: CASSQDLWLRGNTIYF
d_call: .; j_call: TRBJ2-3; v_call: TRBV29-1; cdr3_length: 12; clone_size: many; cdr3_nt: TGCAGCGTTGCCGGAGCAGCGAATACGCAGTATTTT; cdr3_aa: CSVAGAANTQYF
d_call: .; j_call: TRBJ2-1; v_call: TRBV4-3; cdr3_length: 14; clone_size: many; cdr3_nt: TGCGCCAGCAGCCAAGAGGCTTTCTACAATGAGCAGTTCTTC; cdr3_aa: CASSQEAFYNEQFF
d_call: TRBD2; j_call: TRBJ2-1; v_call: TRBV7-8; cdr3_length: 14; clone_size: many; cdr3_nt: TGTGCCAGCAGCACTAGCGGGGCCTACAATGAGCAGTTCTTC; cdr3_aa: CASSTSGAYNEQFF
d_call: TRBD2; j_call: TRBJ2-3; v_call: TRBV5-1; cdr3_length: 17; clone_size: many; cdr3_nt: TGCGCCAGCAGCTCACTAGCGGGAGGGCCTTTCACAGATACGCAGTATTTT; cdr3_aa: CASSSLAGGPFTDTQYF